This section outlines one TCR beta chain sequence together with its context. Its target is not known. Trimming shortened V by 6 bases and J by 4 bases, and 15 bases separated the two germline ends. Looked up from germline, CDR1 is LGHNA and CDR2 is YNFKEQ. CDR3 length: 15 amino acids. The sample belongs to a study of T cells in narcolepsy. Study-level points and caveats: Autoreactive clonotypes reportedly recurred in blood of same and different patients, not controls. Some memory CD4+ repertoires had no autoreactive clone sequences. Comparing one patient's CSF and blood CD4+ clonotypes highlighted HCRT- and TRIB2-specific autoreactive clonotypes.

Libraries were prepared by immunoSEQ multiplex PCR; TCRdb keeps only in-frame clonotypes and omits some of them. The sample lists about 43,000 clones; around 88% were seen once. Sequencing used CD45RA- memory CD4+ T cells from PBMCs. This sequence joins TRBV4-2 and TRBJ2-2; the D gene is possibly TRBD2 (5 bases). The source is a human donor with narcolepsy. CDR3 loop: CASRPGGRGTGELFF. The DNA of the CDR3 is TGTGCCAGCAGGCCCGGCGGACGGGGCACCGGGGAGCTGTTTTTT.